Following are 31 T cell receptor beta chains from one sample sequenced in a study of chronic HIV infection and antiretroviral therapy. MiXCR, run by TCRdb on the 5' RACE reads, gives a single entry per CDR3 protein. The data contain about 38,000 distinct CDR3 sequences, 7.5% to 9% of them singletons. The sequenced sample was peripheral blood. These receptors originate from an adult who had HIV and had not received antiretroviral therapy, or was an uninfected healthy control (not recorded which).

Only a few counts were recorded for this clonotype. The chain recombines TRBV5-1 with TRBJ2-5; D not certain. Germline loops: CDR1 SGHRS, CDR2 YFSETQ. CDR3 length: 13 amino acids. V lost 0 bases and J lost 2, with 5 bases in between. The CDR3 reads CASSLVRQETQYF. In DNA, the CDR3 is TGCGCCAGCAGCTTGGTCCGGCAAGAGACCCAGTACTTC.

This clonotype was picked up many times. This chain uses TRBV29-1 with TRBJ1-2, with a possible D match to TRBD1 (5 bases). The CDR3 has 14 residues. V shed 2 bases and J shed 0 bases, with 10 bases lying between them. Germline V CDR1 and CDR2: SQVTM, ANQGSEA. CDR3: CSVERQSANYGYTF. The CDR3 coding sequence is TGCAGCGTTGAACGACAGTCCGCTAACTATGGCTACACCTTC.

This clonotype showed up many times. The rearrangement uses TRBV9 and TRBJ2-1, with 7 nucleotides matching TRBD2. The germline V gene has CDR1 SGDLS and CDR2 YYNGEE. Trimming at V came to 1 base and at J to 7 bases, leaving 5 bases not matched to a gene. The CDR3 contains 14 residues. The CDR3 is CASSVLLADNEQFF. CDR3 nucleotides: TGTGCCAGCAGCGTACTCCTAGCGGATAATGAGCAGTTCTTC. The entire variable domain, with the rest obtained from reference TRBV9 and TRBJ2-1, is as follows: DSGVTQTPKHLITATGQRVTLRCSPRSGDLSVYWYQQSLDQGLQFLIQYYNGEERAKGNILERFSAQQFPDLHSELNLSSLELGDSALYFCASSVLLADNEQFFGPGTRLTVL.

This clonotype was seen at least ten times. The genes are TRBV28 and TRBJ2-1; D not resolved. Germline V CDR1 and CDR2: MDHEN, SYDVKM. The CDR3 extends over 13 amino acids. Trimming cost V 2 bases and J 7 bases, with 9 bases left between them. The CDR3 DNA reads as TGTGCCAGCAGTTTAAGTGGGGTTAATGAGCAGTTCTTC. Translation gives CASSLSGVNEQFF.

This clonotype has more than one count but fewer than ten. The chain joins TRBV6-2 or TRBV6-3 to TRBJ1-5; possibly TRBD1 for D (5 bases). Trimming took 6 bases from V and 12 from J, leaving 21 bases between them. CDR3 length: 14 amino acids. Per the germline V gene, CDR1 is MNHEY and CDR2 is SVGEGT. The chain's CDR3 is CASRGDGSIWGQHF. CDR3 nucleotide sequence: TGTGCCAGCAGAGGGGACGGTTCAATCTGGGGCCAGCATTTT.

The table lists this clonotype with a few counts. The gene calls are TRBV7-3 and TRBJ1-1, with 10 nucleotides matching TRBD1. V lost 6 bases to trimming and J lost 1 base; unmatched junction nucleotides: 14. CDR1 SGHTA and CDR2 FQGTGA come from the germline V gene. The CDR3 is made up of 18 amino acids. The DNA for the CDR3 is TGTGCCAGCAGTCCCATCGGACAGGGGGTTTTGGGGAACACTGAAGCTTTCTTT. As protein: CASSPIGQGVLGNTEAFF.

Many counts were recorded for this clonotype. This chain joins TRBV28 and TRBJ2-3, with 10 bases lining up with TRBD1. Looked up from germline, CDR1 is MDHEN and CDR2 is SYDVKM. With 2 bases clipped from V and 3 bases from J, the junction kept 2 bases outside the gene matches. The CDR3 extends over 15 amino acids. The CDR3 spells CASSLGTGETDTQYF. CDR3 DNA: TGTGCCAGCAGTTTAGGGACAGGGGAGACAGATACGCAGTATTTT.

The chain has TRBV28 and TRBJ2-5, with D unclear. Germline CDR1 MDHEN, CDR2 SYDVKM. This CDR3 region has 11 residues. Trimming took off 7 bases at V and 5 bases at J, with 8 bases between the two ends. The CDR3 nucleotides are TGTGCCAGCACCAATAGGGAGACCCAGTACTTC. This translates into CASTNRETQYF.

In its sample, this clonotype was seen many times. The CDR3 loop is CASSQRSSGRSNEQFF. The CDR3 nucleotides are TGTGCCAGCAGCCAACGATCTAGCGGGAGATCGAATGAGCAGTTCTTC. V gene TRBV4-2 combines with J gene TRBJ2-1; 10 bases agree with TRBD2. The CDR3 is 16 residues long. Per the germline V gene, CDR1 is LGHNA and CDR2 is YNFKEQ. The J segment lost 7 bases and the V segment lost 2 bases, leaving 8 bases of the junction unmatched.

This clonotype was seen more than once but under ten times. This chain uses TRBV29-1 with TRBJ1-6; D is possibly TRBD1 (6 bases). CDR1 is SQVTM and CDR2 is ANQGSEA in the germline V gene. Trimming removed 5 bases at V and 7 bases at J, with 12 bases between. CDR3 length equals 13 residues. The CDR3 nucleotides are TGCAGCGTTCGACAGGCCTCCAATTCACCCCTCCACTTT. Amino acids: CSVRQASNSPLHF.

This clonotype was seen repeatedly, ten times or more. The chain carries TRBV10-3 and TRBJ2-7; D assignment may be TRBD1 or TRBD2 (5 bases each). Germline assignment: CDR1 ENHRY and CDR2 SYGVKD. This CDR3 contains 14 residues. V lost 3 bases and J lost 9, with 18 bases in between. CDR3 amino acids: CAISDPGTPSRQYF. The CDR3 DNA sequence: TGTGCCATCAGTGACCCCGGGACCCCCTCGCGGCAGTACTTC.

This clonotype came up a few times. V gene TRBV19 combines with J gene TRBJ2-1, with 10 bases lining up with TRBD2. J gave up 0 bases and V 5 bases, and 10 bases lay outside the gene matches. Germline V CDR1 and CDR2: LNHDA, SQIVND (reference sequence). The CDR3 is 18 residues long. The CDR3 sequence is CASSRGSGRRNSYNEQFF. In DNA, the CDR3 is TGTGCCAGTAGTCGAGGTAGCGGGAGGCGCAACTCCTACAATGAGCAGTTCTTC.

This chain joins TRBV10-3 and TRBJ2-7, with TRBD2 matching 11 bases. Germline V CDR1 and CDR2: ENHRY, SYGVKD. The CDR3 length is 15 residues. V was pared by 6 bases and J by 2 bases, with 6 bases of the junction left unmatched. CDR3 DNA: TGTGCCATCAGCGCACTAGCGGGAGCTCCCTACGAGCAGTACTTC. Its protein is CAISALAGAPYEQYF.

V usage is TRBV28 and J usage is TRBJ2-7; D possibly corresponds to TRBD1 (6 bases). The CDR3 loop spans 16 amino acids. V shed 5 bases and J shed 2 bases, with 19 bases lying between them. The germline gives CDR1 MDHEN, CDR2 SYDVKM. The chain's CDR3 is CASSHTPGHGPYEQYF. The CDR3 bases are TGTGCCAGCAGTCACACACCGGGACACGGGCCCTACGAGCAGTACTTC.

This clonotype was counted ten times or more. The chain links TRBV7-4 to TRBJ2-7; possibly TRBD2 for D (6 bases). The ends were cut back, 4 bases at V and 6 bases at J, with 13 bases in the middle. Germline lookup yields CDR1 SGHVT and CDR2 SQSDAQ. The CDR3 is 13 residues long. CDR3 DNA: TGTGCCAGCAGCTATTTCCGACTAGGCGAGCAGTACTTC. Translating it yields CASSYFRLGEQYF. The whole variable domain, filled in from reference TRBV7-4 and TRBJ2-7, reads GAGVSQSPRYKVAKRGRDVALRCDSISGHVTLYWYRQTLGQGSEVLTYSQSDAQRDKSGRPSGRFSAERPERSVSTLKIQRTEQGDSAVYLCASSYFRLGEQYFGPGTRLTVT.

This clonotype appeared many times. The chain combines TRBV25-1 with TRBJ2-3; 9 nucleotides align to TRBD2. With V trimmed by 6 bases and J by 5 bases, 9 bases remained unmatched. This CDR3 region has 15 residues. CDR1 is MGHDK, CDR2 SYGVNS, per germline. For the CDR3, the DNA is TGTGCCAGCAGACTACCAGAGCGGGAGGTAGATACGCAGTATTTT. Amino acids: CASRLPEREVDTQYF.

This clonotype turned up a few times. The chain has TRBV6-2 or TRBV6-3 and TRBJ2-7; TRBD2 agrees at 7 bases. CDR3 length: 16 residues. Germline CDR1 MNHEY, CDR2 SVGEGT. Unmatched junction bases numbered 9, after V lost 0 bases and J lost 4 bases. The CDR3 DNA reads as TGTGCCAGCAGTTACTCCACACGGCGTAGCGGGTACGAGCAGTACTTC. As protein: CASSYSTRRSGYEQYF.

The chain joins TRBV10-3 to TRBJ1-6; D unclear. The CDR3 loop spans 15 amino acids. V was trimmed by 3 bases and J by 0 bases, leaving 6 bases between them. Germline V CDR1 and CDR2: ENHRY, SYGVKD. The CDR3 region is CAISDKSSYNSPLHF. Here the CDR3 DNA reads TGTGCCATCAGTGACAAGAGCTCCTATAATTCACCCCTCCACTTT.

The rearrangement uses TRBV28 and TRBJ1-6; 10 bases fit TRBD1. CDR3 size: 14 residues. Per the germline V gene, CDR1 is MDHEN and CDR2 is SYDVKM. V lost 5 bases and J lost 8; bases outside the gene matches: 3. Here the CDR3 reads CASSTGTGDSPLHF. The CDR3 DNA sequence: TGTGCCAGCAGTACCGGGACAGGGGATTCACCCCTCCACTTT. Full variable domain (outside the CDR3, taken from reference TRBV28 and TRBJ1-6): DVKVTQSSRYLVKRTGEKVFLECVQDMDHENMFWYRQDPGLGLRLIYFSYDVKMKEKGDIPEGYSVSREKKERFSLILESASTNQTSMYLCASSTGTGDSPLHFGNGTRLTVT.

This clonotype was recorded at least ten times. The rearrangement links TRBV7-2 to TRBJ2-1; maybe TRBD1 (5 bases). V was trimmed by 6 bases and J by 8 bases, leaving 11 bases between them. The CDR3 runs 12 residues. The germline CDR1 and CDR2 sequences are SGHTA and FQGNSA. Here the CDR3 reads CASRWGNDEQFF. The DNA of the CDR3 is TGTGCCAGCAGGTGGGGCAACGATGAGCAGTTCTTC.

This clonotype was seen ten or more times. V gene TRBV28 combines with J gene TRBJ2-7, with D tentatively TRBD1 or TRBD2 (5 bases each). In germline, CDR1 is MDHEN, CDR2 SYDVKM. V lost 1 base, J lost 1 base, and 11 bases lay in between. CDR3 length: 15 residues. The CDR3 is CASSLSGRPSYEQYF. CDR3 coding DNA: TGTGCCAGCAGTTTATCGGGACGCCCGTCCTACGAGCAGTACTTC.

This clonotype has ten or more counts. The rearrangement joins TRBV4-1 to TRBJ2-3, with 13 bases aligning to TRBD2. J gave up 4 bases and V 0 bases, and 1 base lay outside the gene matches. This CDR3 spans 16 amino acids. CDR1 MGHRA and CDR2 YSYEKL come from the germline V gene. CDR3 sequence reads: CASSQDTSGRADTQYF. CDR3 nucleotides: TGCGCCAGCAGCCAAGATACTAGCGGGAGGGCAGATACGCAGTATTTT.

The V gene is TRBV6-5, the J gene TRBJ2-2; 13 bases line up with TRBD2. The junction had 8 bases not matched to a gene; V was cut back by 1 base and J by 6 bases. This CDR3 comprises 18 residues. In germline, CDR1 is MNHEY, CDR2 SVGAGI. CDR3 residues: CASSYWRRGTSGAGELFF. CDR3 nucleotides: TGTGCCAGCAGTTACTGGAGGAGAGGGACTAGCGGGGCCGGGGAGCTGTTTTTT.

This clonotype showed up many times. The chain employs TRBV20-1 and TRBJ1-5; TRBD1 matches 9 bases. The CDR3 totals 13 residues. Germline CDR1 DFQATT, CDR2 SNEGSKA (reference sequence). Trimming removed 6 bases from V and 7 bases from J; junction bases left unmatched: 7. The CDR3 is CSARTGVEQPQHF. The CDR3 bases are TGCAGTGCCAGGACAGGGGTCGAGCAGCCCCAGCATTTT.

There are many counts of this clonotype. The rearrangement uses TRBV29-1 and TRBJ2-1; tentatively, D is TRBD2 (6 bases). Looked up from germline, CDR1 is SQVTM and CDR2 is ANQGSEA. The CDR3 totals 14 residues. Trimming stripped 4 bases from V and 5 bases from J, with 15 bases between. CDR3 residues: CSVANLANNNEQFF. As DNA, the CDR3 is TGCAGCGTTGCGAATCTAGCGAACAACAATGAGCAGTTCTTC.

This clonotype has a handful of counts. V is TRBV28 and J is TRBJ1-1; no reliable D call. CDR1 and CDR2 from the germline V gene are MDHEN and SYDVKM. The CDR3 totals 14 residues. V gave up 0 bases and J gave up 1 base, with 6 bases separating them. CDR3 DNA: TGTGCCAGCAGTTTATGGTCAGGGAACACTGAAGCTTTCTTT. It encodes CASSLWSGNTEAFF.

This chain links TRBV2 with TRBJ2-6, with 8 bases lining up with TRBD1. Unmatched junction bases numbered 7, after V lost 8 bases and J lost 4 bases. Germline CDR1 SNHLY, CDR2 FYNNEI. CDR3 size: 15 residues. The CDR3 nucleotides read TGTGCCAGCGGCCAGGGGGCTCAGGGGGCCAACGTCCTGACTTTC. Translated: CASGQGAQGANVLTF.

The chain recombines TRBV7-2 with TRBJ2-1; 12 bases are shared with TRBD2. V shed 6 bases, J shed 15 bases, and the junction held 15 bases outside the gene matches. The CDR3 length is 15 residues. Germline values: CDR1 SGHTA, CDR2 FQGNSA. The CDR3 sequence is CASSLTSGSLQVVFF. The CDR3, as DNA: TGTGCCAGCAGTTTGACTAGCGGGAGCCTCCAGGTGGTGTTCTTC. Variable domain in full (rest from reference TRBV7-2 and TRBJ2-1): GAGVSQSPSNKVTEKGKDVELRCDPISGHTALYWYRQSLGQGLEFLIYFQGNSAPDKSGLPSDRFSAERTGGSVSTLTIQRTQQEDSAVYLCASSLTSGSLQVVFFGPGTRLTVL.

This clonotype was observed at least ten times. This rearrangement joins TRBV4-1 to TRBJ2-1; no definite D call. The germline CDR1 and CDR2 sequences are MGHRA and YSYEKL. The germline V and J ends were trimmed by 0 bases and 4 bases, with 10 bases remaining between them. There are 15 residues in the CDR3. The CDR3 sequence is CASSQDLSVYNEQFF. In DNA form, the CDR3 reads TGCGCCAGCAGCCAAGATCTAAGTGTTTACAATGAGCAGTTCTTC.

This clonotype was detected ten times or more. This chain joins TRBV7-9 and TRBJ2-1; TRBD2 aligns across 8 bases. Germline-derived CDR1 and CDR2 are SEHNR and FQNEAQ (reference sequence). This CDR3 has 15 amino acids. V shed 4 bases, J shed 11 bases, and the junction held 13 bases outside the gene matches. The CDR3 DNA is TGTGCCAGCAGCTACGGGACTAGTGGGGGACCCAAGCAGTTCTTC. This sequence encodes CASSYGTSGGPKQFF.

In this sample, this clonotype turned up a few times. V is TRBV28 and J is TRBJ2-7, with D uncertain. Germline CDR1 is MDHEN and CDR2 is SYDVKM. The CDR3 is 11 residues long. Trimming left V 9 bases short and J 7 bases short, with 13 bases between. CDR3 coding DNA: TGTGCCAGTACTTTGGACGGGGAGCAGTACTTC. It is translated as CASTLDGEQYF.